This T cell receptor (beta chain) was obtained from a study of T cell responses to AZD1222 COVID-19 vaccine. The germline V gene has CDR1 LNHDA and CDR2 SQIVND (reference sequence). This CDR3 spans 16 amino acids. J lost 0 bases, V lost 3 bases, and 3 bases had no gene match. Measured with immunoSEQ multiplex PCR; TCRdb has only the in-frame clones, and not every one. Of roughly 77,000 clones listed, more than 90% are singletons. The specimen was peripheral blood, collected 28 days after the second AZD1222 dose. This TCR was recovered from an adult who received the AZD1222 COVID-19 vaccine. The rearrangement links TRBV19 to TRBJ2-3, with 10 bases aligning to TRBD2. CDR3: CASSIPTSGSTDTQYF. The CDR3 coding sequence is TGTGCCAGTAGTATTCCGACTAGCGGGAGCACAGATACGCAGTATTTT.